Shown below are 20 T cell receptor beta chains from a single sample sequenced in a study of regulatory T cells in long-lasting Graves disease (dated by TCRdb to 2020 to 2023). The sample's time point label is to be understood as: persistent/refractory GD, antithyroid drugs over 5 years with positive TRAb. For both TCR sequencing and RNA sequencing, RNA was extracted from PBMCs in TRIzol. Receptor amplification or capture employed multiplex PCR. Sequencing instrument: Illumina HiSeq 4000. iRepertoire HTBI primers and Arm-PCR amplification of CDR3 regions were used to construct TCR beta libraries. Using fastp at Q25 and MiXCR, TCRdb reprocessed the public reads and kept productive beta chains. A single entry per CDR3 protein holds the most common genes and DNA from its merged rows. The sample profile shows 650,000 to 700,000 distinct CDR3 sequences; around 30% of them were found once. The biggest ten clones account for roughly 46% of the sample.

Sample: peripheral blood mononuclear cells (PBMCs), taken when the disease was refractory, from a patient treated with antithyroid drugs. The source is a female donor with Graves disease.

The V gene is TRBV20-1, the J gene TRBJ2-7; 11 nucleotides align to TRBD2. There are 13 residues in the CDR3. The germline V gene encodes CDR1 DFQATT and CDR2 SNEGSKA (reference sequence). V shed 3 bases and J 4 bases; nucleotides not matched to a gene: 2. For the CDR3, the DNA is TGCAGTGCTAGTACTAGCGGGAGATACGAGCAGTACTTC. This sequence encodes CSASTSGRYEQYF.

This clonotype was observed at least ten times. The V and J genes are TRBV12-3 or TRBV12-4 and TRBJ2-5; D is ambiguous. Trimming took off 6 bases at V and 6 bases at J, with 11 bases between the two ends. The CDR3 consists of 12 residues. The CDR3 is CASSQPRQTQYF. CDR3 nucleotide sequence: TGTGCCAGCAGCCAACCCCGGCAGACCCAGTACTTC.

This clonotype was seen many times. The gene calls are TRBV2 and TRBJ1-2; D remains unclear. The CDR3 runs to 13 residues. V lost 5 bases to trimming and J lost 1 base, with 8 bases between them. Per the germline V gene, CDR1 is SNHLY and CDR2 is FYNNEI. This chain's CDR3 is CASSLGINYGYTF. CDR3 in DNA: TGTGCCAGCAGTCTAGGGATTAACTATGGCTACACCTTC.

CDR3 sequence: CASSALMGLADAYEQYF. The CDR3 DNA sequence: TGTGCCAGCAGTGCCCTGATGGGACTAGCGGACGCCTACGAGCAGTACTTC. The chain employs TRBV6-1 and TRBJ2-7, with TRBD2 identical over 11 bases. V shed 4 bases, J shed 2 bases, and the junction held 10 bases outside the gene matches. CDR1 is MNHNS and CDR2 is SASEGT in the germline V gene. This CDR3 has 17 residues.

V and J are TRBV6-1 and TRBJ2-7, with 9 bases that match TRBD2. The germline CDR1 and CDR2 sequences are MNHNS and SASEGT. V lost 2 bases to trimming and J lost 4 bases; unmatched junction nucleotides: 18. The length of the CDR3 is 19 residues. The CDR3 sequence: CASSERGEGSSGSQYEQYF. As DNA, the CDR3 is TGTGCCAGCAGTGAACGGGGGGAAGGAAGTAGCGGGAGCCAGTACGAGCAGTACTTC.

CDR3: CASSLPPGAEKTQYF. For the CDR3, the DNA is TGTGCCAGCTCACTGCCTCCGGGCGCGGAAAAGACCCAGTACTTC. The genes are TRBV18 and TRBJ2-5; D gene ambiguous. V was clipped by 4 bases and J by 6 bases, with 18 bases between them. The CDR3 is made up of 15 amino acids. Germline CDR1 reads KGHSH; CDR2 reads LQKENI.

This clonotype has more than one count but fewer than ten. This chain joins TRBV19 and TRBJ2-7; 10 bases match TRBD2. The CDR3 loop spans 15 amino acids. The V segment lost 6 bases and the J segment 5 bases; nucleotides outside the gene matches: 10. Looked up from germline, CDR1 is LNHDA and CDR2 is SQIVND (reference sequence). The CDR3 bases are TGTGCCAGTAGCAGGCCTAGCGGGAGATTCGACGAGCAGTACTTC. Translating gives CASSRPSGRFDEQYF.

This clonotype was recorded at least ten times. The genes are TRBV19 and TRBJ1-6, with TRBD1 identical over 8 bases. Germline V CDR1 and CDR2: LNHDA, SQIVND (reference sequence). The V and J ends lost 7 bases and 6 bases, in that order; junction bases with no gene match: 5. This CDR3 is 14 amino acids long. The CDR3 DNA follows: TGTGCCAGTAATGACAGGGGCCTTAATTCACCCCTCCACTTT. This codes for CASNDRGLNSPLHF. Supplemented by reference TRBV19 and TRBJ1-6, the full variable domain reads DGGITQSPKYLFRKEGQNVTLSCEQNLNHDAMYWYRQDPGQGLRLIYYSQIVNDFQKGDIAEGYSVSREKKESFPLTVTSAQKNPTAFYLCASNDRGLNSPLHFGNGTRLTVT.

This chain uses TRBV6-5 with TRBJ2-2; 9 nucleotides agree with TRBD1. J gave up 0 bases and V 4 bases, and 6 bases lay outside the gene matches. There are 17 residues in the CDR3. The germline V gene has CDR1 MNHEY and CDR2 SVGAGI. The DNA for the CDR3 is TGTGCCAGCAGTTTATTCCGACAGGGGGCGAACACCGGGGAGCTGTTTTTT. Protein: CASSLFRQGANTGELFF.

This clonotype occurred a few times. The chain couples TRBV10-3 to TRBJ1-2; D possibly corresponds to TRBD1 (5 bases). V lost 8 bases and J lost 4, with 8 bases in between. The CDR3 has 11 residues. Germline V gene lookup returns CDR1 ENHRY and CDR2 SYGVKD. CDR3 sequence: CAIAGGYGYTF. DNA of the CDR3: TGTGCCATCGCGGGGGGCTATGGCTACACCTTC.

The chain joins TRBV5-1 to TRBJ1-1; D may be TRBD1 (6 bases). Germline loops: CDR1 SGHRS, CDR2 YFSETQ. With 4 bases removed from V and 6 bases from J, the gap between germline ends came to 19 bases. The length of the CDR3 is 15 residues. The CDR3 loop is CASSASGHLTAEAFF. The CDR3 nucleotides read TGCGCCAGCAGCGCGTCGGGACATCTTACCGCTGAAGCTTTCTTT.

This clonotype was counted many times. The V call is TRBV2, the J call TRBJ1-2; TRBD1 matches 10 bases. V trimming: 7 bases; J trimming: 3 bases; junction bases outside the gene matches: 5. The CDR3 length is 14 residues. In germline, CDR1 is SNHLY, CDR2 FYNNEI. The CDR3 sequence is CASKRDRGDYGYTF. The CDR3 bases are TGTGCCAGCAAGAGGGACAGGGGTGACTATGGCTACACCTTC.

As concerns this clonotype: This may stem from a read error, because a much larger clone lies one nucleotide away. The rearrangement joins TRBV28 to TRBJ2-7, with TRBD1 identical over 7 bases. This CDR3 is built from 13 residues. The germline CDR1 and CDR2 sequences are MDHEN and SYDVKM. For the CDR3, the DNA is TGTTCCAGCAAACCGAGGGGGCCCTACGAGCAGTACTTC. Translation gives CSSKPRGPYEQYF. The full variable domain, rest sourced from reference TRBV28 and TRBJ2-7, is DVKVTQSSRYLVKRTGEKVFLECVQDMDHENMFWYRQDPGLGLRLIYFSYDVKMKEKGDIPEGYSVSREKKERFSLILESASTNQTSMYLCSSKPRGPYEQYFGPGTRLTVT.

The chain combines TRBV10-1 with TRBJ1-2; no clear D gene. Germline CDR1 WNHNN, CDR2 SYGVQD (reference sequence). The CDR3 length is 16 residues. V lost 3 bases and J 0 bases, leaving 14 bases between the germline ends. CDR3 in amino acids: CASSDYSRNPNYGYTF. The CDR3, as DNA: TGCGCCAGCAGTGATTATTCGAGGAACCCTAACTATGGCTACACCTTC.

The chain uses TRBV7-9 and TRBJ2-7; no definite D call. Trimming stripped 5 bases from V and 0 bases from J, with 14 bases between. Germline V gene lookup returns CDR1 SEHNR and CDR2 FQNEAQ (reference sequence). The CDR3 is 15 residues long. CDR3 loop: CASSATGSSSYEQYF. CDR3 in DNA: TGTGCCAGCAGCGCGACGGGCTCGAGCTCCTACGAGCAGTACTTC.

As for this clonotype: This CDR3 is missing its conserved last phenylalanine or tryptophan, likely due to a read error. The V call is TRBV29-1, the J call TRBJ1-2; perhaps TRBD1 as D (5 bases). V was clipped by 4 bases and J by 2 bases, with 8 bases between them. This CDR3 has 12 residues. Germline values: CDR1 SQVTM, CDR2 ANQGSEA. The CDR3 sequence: CSVVPGNYGYTL. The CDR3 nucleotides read TGCAGCGTTGTTCCAGGGAACTATGGCTACACCCTC.

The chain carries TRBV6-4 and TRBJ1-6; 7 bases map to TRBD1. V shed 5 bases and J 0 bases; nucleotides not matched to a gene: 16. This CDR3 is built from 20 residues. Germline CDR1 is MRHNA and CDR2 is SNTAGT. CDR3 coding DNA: TGTGCCAGCAGTTACTACGGGTCCGGGGACAGAGCCTCCTATAATTCACCCCTCCACTTT. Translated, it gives CASSYYGSGDRASYNSPLHF.

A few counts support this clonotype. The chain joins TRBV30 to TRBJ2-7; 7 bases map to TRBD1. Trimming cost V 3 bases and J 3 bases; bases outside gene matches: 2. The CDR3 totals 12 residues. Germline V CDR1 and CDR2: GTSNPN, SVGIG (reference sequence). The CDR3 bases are TGTGCCTGGAGGGGACAGTACTACGAGCAGTACTTC. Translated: CAWRGQYYEQYF.

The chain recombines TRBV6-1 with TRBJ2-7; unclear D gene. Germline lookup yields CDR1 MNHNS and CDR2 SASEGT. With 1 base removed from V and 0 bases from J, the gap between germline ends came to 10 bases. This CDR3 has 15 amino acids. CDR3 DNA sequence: TGTGCCAGCAGTGAAGGTGCTTGGAGCTCCTACGAGCAGTACTTC. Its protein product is CASSEGAWSSYEQYF.

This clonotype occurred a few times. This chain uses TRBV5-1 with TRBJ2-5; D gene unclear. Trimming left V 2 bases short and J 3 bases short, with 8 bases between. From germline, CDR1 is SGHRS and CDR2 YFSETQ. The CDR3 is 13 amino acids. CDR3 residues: CASSLRREETQYF. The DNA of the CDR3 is TGCGCCAGCAGCTTACGCCGAGAAGAGACCCAGTACTTC. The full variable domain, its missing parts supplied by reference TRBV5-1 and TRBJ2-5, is KAGVTQTPRYLIKTRGQQVTLSCSPISGHRSVSWYQQTPGQGLQFLFEYFSETQRNKGNFPGRFSGRQFSNSRSEMNVSTLELGDSALYLCASSLRREETQYFGPGTRLLVL.